This T cell receptor beta chain was retrieved from a study of T cells in Graves' hyperthyroidism and ophthalmopathy. Study results and limitations: A model built on 13 V-J features separated ophthalmopathy from stable hyperthyroidism.

TCR beta CDR3 regions were amplified from RNA. First-round RT-PCR of the TCR CDR3 relied on the HTBI primer set. TCRdb re-derived calls from the multiplex PCR reads in MiXCR, one entry per CDR3 protein. The sample comprises approximately 740,000 distinct CDR3 sequences, 12% to 15% of which are singletons, and roughly a tenth rests with the top ten. Across 18 months, stable Graves' hyperthyroidism was marked by no progression to ophthalmopathy. The patients, who ranged from 18 to 65 in age, presented with newly diagnosed hyperthyroidism lasting under 2 months. This clonotype was counted ten times or more. Its antigen is undetermined. Germline CDR1 is LGHNT and CDR2 is FRNRAP. V trimming: 1 base; J trimming: 9 bases; junction bases outside the gene matches: 8. The CDR3 runs to 16 residues.

This receptor was obtained from a woman aged 18-29 years with Graves' hyperthyroidism. Sequencing input: blood. The chain carries TRBV12-5 and TRBJ1-4; 10 nucleotides match TRBD1. Here the CDR3 reads CASGLANRDRGQKLFF. In nucleotides, the CDR3 is TGTGCTAGTGGTTTGGCCAACCGGGACAGGGGTCAAAAACTGTTTTTT.